This is a list of T cell receptor beta chains from one sample in a study of blood T cell repertoires in COVID-19. Sequenced by immunoSEQ multiplex PCR; TCRdb stores in-frame clones only, minus some. The sample contains hundreds of thousands of clones, 85% to 90% of which appear only once. Source material: peripheral blood. These receptors all come from a woman under 40 with acute or convalescent COVID-19. CDR3s include the opening cysteine and the closing phenylalanine or tryptophan. D genes are given only for firm matches. Some rows mark clone size as missing; the rest say once, few, many or name a class of expanded clone.

TRBD1	-	TRBV29-1	TRBJ2-1	CSVDEDRGGLEQFF	TGCAGCGTTGACGAGGACAGGGGAGGCCTTGAGCAGTTCTTC
TRBD2	-	TRBV9	TRBJ2-3	CASTEMGTSGGGTDTQYF	TGTGCCAGCACCGAAATGGGGACTAGCGGGGGGGGCACAGATACGCAGTATTTT
-	-	TRBV29-1	TRBJ2-5	CSVEIMQGGQETQYF	TGCAGCGTTGAAATAATGCAGGGTGGACAAGAGACCCAGTACTTC
-	-	TRBV19	TRBJ1-1	CASDDRTLGNTEAFF	TGTGCCAGTGACGACAGGACCCTTGGTAACACTGAAGCTTTCTTT
-	-	TRBV19	TRBJ1-1	CASSTETDNTEAFF	TGTGCCAGTAGTACCGAGACAGATAACACTGAAGCTTTCTTT
-	-	TRBV21-1	TRBJ2-7	CASSKNQRGATTYEQYF	TGTGCCAGCAGCAAAAACCAGCGGGGGGCAACAACCTACGAGCAGTACTTC
TRBD1	-	TRBV5-1	TRBJ2-7	CASSTTGGSYEQYF	TGCGCCAGCAGCACCACAGGGGGCTCCTACGAGCAGTACTTC
TRBD1	-	TRBV19	TRBJ2-5	CASSPHPGQGETQYF	TGTGCCAGTAGTCCGCATCCGGGACAGGGGGAGACCCAGTACTTC
TRBD1	-	TRBV29-1	TRBJ2-7	CSGGQGFGYEQYF	TGCAGCGGAGGACAGGGGTTCGGCTACGAGCAGTACTTC
TRBD1	-	TRBV7-7	TRBJ2-2	CASSLGFTGVAGELFF	TGTGCCAGCAGCTTAGGATTTACAGGGGTCGCCGGGGAGCTGTTTTTT
-	-	TRBV6-6	TRBJ1-1	CASGPVGATEAFF	TGTGCCAGCGGCCCGGTGGGGGCCACTGAAGCTTTCTTT
-	once	TRBV24-1	TRBJ2-1	CATSAQGRNEQFF	TGTGCCACCAGTGCCCAGGGGAGAAATGAGCAGTTCTTC
-	-	TRBV9	TRBJ2-3	CASSVLPLTGEVGDTQYF	TGTGCCAGCAGCGTCCTTCCCCTAACAGGGGAGGTTGGAGATACGCAGTATTTT
-	few	TRBV10-3	TRBJ1-1	CAISGQSEAFF	TGTGCCATCAGTGGACAGAGTGAAGCTTTCTTT
-	-	TRBV5-4	TRBJ2-7	CASSPGVSTGNNEQYF	TGTGCCAGCAGCCCCGGGGTATCAACAGGGAACAACGAGCAGTACTTC
-	-	TRBV9	TRBJ2-3	CASSPWTPHDTQYF	TGTGCCAGCAGCCCCTGGACTCCGCACGATACGCAGTATTTT
TRBD2	-	TRBV9	TRBJ2-3	CASSPQRGGLDTQYF	TGTGCCAGCAGCCCCCAGCGGGGGGGCCTAGATACGCAGTATTTT
TRBD1	-	TRBV7-9	TRBJ1-2	CASRVDRGGYTF	TGTGCCAGCAGGGTCGACAGGGGAGGCTACACCTTC
TRBD1	-	TRBV5-1	TRBJ2-7	CASSLGIDRGLEQYF	TGCGCCAGCAGCTTGGGGATCGACAGGGGGCTCGAGCAGTACTTC
-	-	TRBV12-3/TRBV12-4	TRBJ2-5	CASSLTLQETQYF	TGTGCCAGCAGCCTGACATTACAAGAGACCCAGTACTTC
TRBD1	-	TRBV11-2	TRBJ1-1	CASSPLQGAVTEAFF	TGTGCCAGCAGCCCGCTACAGGGGGCGGTCACTGAAGCTTTCTTT
-	-	TRBV3-1/TRBV3-2	TRBJ1-1	CASSQDYSRAGEAFF	TGTGCCAGCAGCCAAGATTATAGCAGGGCTGGTGAAGCTTTCTTT
TRBD1	-	TRBV19	TRBJ2-2	CASSSDRVGKTGELFF	TGTGCCAGTAGTTCGGACAGGGTTGGGAAGACCGGGGAGCTGTTTTTT
TRBD1	-	TRBV5-1	TRBJ1-1	CASSPGQGETEAFF	TGCGCCAGCAGCCCCGGACAGGGGGAGACTGAAGCTTTCTTT
-	-	TRBV30	TRBJ2-5	CAWSFAEETQYF	TGTGCCTGGAGTTTTGCTGAGGAGACCCAGTACTTC
TRBD2	-	TRBV14	TRBJ2-7	CASSQEKAGAISYEQYF	TGTGCCAGCAGCCAAGAGAAAGCGGGGGCCATTTCTTACGAGCAGTACTTC
TRBD1	-	TRBV5-6	TRBJ1-2	CASSLEARGRGGYTF	TGTGCCAGCAGCTTGGAAGCCAGGGGGCGCGGGGGCTACACCTTC
-	-	TRBV5-6	TRBJ1-6	CASSALGADGNSPLHF	TGTGCCAGCAGCGCCTTAGGGGCTGATGGGAATTCACCCCTCCACTTT
TRBD2	-	TRBV28	TRBJ2-3	CASPPSGGAGTDTQYF	TGTGCCAGCCCTCCTAGCGGGGGGGCGGGCACAGATACGCAGTATTTT
-	-	TRBV19	TRBJ2-5	CASRSPSTGEETQYF	TGTGCCAGTCGATCTCCCTCTACGGGGGAAGAGACCCAGTACTTC
-	-	TRBV4-2	TRBJ2-7	CASSPLTDPNYEQYF	TGTGCCAGCAGCCCGTTGACTGACCCGAACTACGAGCAGTACTTC
-	-	TRBV12-3/TRBV12-4	TRBJ2-7	CASSPGGYEQYF	TGTGCCAGCAGTCCCGGGGGCTACGAGCAGTACTTC
-	-	TRBV7-2	TRBJ1-5	CASSFHRVNQPQHF	TGTGCCAGCAGCTTCCACAGGGTGAATCAGCCCCAGCATTTT